A selection of T cell receptor beta chains follows, all from one sample in a study of control samples from healthy donors and cancer patients. The repertoire was sequenced with immunoSEQ multiplex PCR; TCRdb's copy has only in-frame clones and lacks some. Among some 20,000 clones listed, 80% to 85% were seen once. Input material: PBMCs. The source of these receptors is a man at least 80 years old with head and neck cancer. The CDR3 runs from the conserved cysteine through the conserved F or W. Fields, in order: J gene, CDR3 length, clone size, V gene, D gene, CDR3 DNA, CDR3 protein. A D gene is named only where the DNA matches it firmly. Not all rows give a size; the values are once, few, many and, for expanded clones, a class.

TRBJ1-3	16	.	TRBV18	.	TGTGCCAGCTCACCGGTAAGGGACGGATCTGGAAACACCATATATTTT	CASSPVRDGSGNTIYF
TRBJ2-1	14	.	TRBV2	TRBD1	TGTGCCAGCACCCGACAGGGACCCTACAATGAGCAGTTCTTC	CASTRQGPYNEQFF
TRBJ2-3	11	.	TRBV4-1	.	TGCGCCAGCAGCCAAGTCGATACGCAGTATTTT	CASSQVDTQYF
TRBJ1-1	13	.	TRBV2	TRBD1	TGTGCCAGCAGTGCCGAGACAGGGACTGAAGCTTTCTTT	CASSAETGTEAFF
TRBJ1-1	12	.	TRBV12-5	TRBD1	TGTGCTAGTGCAGTGGACAGGGGTGAAGCTTTCTTT	CASAVDRGEAFF
TRBJ2-3	12	.	TRBV2	.	TGTGCCAGCACAAGGGGGACAGATACGCAGTATTTT	CASTRGTDTQYF
TRBJ1-5	14	.	TRBV6-1	.	TGTGCCAGCAGTGAAACCACTAGCAATCAGCCCCAGCATTTT	CASSETTSNQPQHF
TRBJ2-1	16	once	TRBV4-3	TRBD2	TGCGCCAGCAGCCGGGGACTAGCGGCAACCTACAATGAGCAGTTCTTC	CASSRGLAATYNEQFF
TRBJ1-2	15	.	TRBV6-5	TRBD1	TGTGCCAGCAGTGACTCAGGGGGCTGGTTCTATGGCTACACCTTC	CASSDSGGWFYGYTF
TRBJ1-6	16	.	TRBV6-1	TRBD1	TGTGCCAGCAGTGAAGCGCTCCGGGACAGTTATTCACCCCTCCACTTT	CASSEALRDSYSPLHF
TRBJ2-1	13	.	TRBV4-2	.	TGTGCCAGCAGCCAAGATCAGGGCGATGAGCAGTTCTTC	CASSQDQGDEQFF
TRBJ1-2	15	.	TRBV5-1	.	TGCGCCAGCAGCTTGAATGTGGGAACTAACTATGGCTACACCTTC	CASSLNVGTNYGYTF
TRBJ2-5	18	few	TRBV24-1	TRBD2	TGTGCCACCAGTGATTTTGGGACTAGCGGAAAGTACCAAGAGACCCAGTACTTC	CATSDFGTSGKYQETQYF
TRBJ1-4	12	.	TRBV12-3/TRBV12-4	.	TGTGCCAGCAGCCTTCGTAGTGAAAAACTGTTTTTT	CASSLRSEKLFF
TRBJ2-7	13	.	TRBV10-3	.	TGTGCCATCAGTGAGTATACAGGAAACGAGCAGTACTTC	CAISEYTGNEQYF
TRBJ2-1	15	.	TRBV13	TRBD1	TGTGCCAGCAGCCTAAGGGGACAGGGGTACAATGAGCAGTTCTTC	CASSLRGQGYNEQFF
TRBJ2-6	13	.	TRBV2	.	TGTGCCAGCAGGACGGACATCAATAACGTCCTGACTTTC	CASRTDINNVLTF
TRBJ1-2	12	.	TRBV6-5	.	TGTGCCAGCAGCAGACAGAACTATGGCTACACCTTC	CASSRQNYGYTF
TRBJ1-2	14	.	TRBV4-1	.	TGCGCCAGCAGCGCGGCGAGGGGTTTTCGGGGCTACACCTTC	CASSAARGFRGYTF
TRBJ1-4	15	.	TRBV9	TRBD1	TGTGCCAGCAGCCCCGACAGGGAAATTGATGAAAAACTGTTTTTT	CASSPDREIDEKLFF
TRBJ2-7	15	.	TRBV19	TRBD2	TGTGCCAGTTCCCTAGCGGGAGGGCCATACTACGAGCAGTACTTC	CASSLAGGPYYEQYF
TRBJ1-2	15	.	TRBV6-5	TRBD1	TGTGCCAGCAGTTACACCAAGACAGGGTGGGATGGCTACACCTTC	CASSYTKTGWDGYTF
TRBJ1-1	11	.	TRBV16	.	TGTGCCAGCAGCCAAGGAGCTGAAGCTTTCTTT	CASSQGAEAFF
TRBJ1-4	16	.	TRBV4-1	.	TGCGCCAGCAGCCAAGGCTTGGGGACGGGGAATGAAAAACTGTTTTTT	CASSQGLGTGNEKLFF
TRBJ1-2	13	few	TRBV5-1	.	TGCGCCAGCAGCTTGGGCGAGGGAGAAGGCTACACCTTC	CASSLGEGEGYTF
TRBJ2-2	13	.	TRBV2	.	TGTGCCAGCAGTGATTCAGGGATCGGGGAGCTGTTTTTT	CASSDSGIGELFF
TRBJ1-3	14	.	TRBV5-4	.	TGTGCCAGCAGCTTGAGCAACTCTGGAAACACCATATATTTT	CASSLSNSGNTIYF
TRBJ1-1	13	few	TRBV9	.	TGTGCCAGCAATTCGGGGGTGAACACTGAAGCTTTCTTT	CASNSGVNTEAFF
TRBJ1-2	16	.	TRBV2	.	TGTGCCAGCAGTGACCTTGGACAGAACTTCAACTATGGCTACACCTTC	CASSDLGQNFNYGYTF
TRBJ2-1	15	.	TRBV10-3	TRBD2	TGTGCCATCAGTACTGGACTAGCGGGGGGGTATGAGCAGTTCTTC	CAISTGLAGGYEQFF
TRBJ1-1	10	.	TRBV5-1	.	TGCGCCTGCATGAACACTGAAGCTTTCTTT	CACMNTEAFF
TRBJ2-1	15	.	TRBV6-5	.	TGTGCCAGCAGTTCCTTGAGGTCCATTTCGGATGAGCAGTTCTTC	CASSSLRSISDEQFF
TRBJ1-6	14	once	TRBV7-8	TRBD1	TGTGCCAGCAGTCGAGGACAGGGTAATTCACCCCTCCACTTT	CASSRGQGNSPLHF
TRBJ1-1	14	.	TRBV7-9	.	TGTGCCAGCAGCTTAGGGGTAGGGTGGACTGAAGCTTTCTTT	CASSLGVGWTEAFF
TRBJ1-1	14	.	TRBV30	.	TGTGCCTGGAGTATGGACACCCAGAACACTGAAGCTTTCTTT	CAWSMDTQNTEAFF
TRBJ1-2	12	.	TRBV24-1	.	TGTGCCACCAGTGATCCTTTAAAAGGCTACACCTTC	CATSDPLKGYTF
TRBJ2-1	13	once	TRBV23-1	.	TGCGCCAGCAGTCAAGTCGGCTACAATGAGCAGTTCTTC	CASSQVGYNEQFF
TRBJ2-1	16	.	TRBV9	TRBD2	TGTGCCAGCAGCTCAGGACTAGCGGGAGGACTCTATGAGCAGTTCTTC	CASSSGLAGGLYEQFF
TRBJ2-7	15	.	TRBV11-2	TRBD2	TGTGCCAGCAGCTTAGAAGGGACTAGTCTCTACGAGCAGTACTTC	CASSLEGTSLYEQYF
TRBJ1-2	13	.	TRBV27	TRBD1	TGTGCCAGCAGTCACGGACAGGGGGATGGCTACACCTTC	CASSHGQGDGYTF
TRBJ1-2	17	.	TRBV28	.	TGTGCCAGCAGTCCCTTTAGCTTTTTGTCCGGGGTCTATGGCTACACCTTC	CASSPFSFLSGVYGYTF
TRBJ1-1	16	.	TRBV28	TRBD1	TGTGCCAGCAGTTCAATCGAGCTCAGGGGGGAGGATGAAGCTTTCTTT	CASSSIELRGEDEAFF
TRBJ2-7	19	.	TRBV18	TRBD2	TGTGCCAGCTCTACGTGGGCTAGCGGGAGGGCCGATGTGTTCTACGAGCAGTACTTC	CASSTWASGRADVFYEQYF
TRBJ2-3	15	.	TRBV2	.	TGTGCCAGCAGTGAGCCGGGGGGCAGCACAGATACGCAGTATTTT	CASSEPGGSTDTQYF
TRBJ1-5	15	.	TRBV6-5	.	TGTGCCAGCAGCTTGTTCGCGGGGGGCAATCAGCCCCAGCATTTT	CASSLFAGGNQPQHF